This T cell receptor (beta chain) comes out of a study of blood T cell repertoires in COVID-19. This CDR3 is 14 amino acids long. CDR1 and CDR2 (germline): LNHDA, SQIVND (reference sequence). Trimming at V came to 6 bases and at J to 1 base, leaving 3 bases not matched to a gene. Repertoires were generated with immunoSEQ multiplex PCR, while TCRdb's copy carries only in-frame clones and drops some. Seen here are about 440,000 clones, 75% to 90% observed once, and the top ten hold more than 4%. This TCR came from a woman in her 30s with acute or convalescent COVID-19. The chain couples TRBV19 to TRBJ2-1; 7 bases line up with TRBD1. Sequenced input: peripheral blood. CDR3 DNA sequence: TGTGCCAGTAGACAGGGGTTTTCCTACAATGAGCAGTTCTTC. Protein: CASRQGFSYNEQFF. Full variable domain (rest looked up from reference TRBV19 and TRBJ2-1): DGGITQSPKYLFRKEGQNVTLSCEQNLNHDAMYWYRQDPGQGLRLIYYSQIVNDFQKGDIAEGYSVSREKKESFPLTVTSAQKNPTAFYLCASRQGFSYNEQFFGPGTRLTVL.